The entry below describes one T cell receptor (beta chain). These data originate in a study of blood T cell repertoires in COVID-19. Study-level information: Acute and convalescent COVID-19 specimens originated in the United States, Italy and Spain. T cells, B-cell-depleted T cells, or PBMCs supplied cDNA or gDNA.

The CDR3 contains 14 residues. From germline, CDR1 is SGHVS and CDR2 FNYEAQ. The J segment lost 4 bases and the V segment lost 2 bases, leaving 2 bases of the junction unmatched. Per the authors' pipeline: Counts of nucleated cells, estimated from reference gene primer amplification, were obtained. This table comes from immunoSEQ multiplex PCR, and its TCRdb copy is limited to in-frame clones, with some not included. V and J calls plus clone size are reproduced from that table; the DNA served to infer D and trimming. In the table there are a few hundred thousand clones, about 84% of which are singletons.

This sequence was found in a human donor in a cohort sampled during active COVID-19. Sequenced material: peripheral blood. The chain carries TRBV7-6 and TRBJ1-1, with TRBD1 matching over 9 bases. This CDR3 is CASSLMTGGTEAFF. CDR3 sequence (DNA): TGTGCCAGCAGCTTAATGACAGGGGGCACTGAAGCTTTCTTT.